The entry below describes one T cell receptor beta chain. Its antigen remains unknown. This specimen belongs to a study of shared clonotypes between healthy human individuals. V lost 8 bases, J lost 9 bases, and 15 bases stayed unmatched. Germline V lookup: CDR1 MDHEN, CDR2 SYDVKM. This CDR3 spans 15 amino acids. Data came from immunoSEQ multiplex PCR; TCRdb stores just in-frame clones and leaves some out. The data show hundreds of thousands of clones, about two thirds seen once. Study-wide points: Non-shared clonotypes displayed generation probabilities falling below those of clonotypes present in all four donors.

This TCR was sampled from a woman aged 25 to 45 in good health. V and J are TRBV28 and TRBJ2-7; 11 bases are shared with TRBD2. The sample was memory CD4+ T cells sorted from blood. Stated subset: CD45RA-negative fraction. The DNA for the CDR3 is TGTGCCAGCGGACCTAGCGGGAGGAGGGGGGTTGGGCAGTACTTC. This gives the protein CASGPSGRRGVGQYF.